This entry describes one TCR beta chain. Original processing methods: Amplification of reference gene primers provided the estimated nucleated cell counts. Sequenced by immunoSEQ multiplex PCR; TCRdb stores in-frame clones only, minus some. D and trimming come from the DNA, and the V and J calls and clone size come from that table. The table has about 310,000 clones, around 87% seen once. Between the trimmed V and J ends, which lost 8 bases and 5 bases, there was a span of 11 bases. From germline, CDR1 is GTSNPN and CDR2 SVGIG (reference sequence). CDR3 length: 11 residues. These data originate in a study of blood T cell repertoires in COVID-19. Study background: The United States, Italy and Spain were the sources of the acute and convalescent COVID-19 samples. The cDNA or gDNA used as material had been derived from T cells, B-cell-depleted T cells, or PBMCs.

Material for sequencing was peripheral blood. The TCR comes from a woman in her forties or fifties who had recovered from COVID-19. The chain is built from TRBV30 and TRBJ2-3; D is ambiguous. CDR3 sequence reads: CARAALDTQYF. The CDR3 region has the DNA TGTGCCCGCGCCGCTTTAGATACGCAGTATTTT.